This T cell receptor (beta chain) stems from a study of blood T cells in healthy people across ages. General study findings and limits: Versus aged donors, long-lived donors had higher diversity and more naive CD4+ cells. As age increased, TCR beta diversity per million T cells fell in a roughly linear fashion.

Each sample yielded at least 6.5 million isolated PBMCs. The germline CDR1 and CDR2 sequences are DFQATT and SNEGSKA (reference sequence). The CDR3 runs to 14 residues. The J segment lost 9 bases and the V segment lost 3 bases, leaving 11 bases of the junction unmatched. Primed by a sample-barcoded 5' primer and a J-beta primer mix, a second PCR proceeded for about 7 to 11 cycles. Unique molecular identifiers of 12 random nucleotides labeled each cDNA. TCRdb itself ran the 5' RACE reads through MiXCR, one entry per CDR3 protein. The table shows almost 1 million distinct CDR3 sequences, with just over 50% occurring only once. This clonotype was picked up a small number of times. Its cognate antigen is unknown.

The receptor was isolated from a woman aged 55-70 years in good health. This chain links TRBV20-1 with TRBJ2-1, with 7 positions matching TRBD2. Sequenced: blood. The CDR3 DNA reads TGCAGTGCTAGGGCTAGCGGAATAAGAAGTGAGCAGTTCTTC. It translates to CSARASGIRSEQFF.